Below are 30 T cell receptor beta chains sequenced from a single sample in a study of blood T cell repertoires in COVID-19. The assay was immunoSEQ multiplex PCR, and TCRdb's table has in-frame clones only and misses some. The table has more than 350,000 clones, roughly 90% seen once. Sequencing was performed on peripheral blood. The receptors shown here come from a woman younger than 45 with COVID-19, enrolled during active disease.

The chain links TRBV5-6 to TRBJ2-1, with D perhaps matching TRBD2 (5 bases). In germline, CDR1 is SGHDT, CDR2 YYEEEE. CDR3 length: 14 residues. The V and J ends lost 1 base and 6 bases respectively, with 11 bases between them. In DNA, the CDR3 is TGTGCCAGCAGCTTGAGCGGCGCATTCAATGAGCAGTTCTTC. Translating gives CASSLSGAFNEQFF.

This clone was detected only a few times. The chain links TRBV24-1 to TRBJ2-3; TRBD2 might be the D (7 bases). Looked up from germline, CDR1 is KGHDR and CDR2 is SFDVKD. The length of the CDR3 is 15 residues. V lost 4 bases to trimming and J lost 4 bases, with 14 bases between them. The CDR3: CATSDMGGAADTQYF. The CDR3 nucleotides read TGTGCCACCAGTGACATGGGGGGGGCTGCAGATACGCAGTATTTT.

This clone occurred a few times. V gene TRBV4-1 combines with J gene TRBJ2-1, with D hard to call. The germline V gene encodes CDR1 MGHRA and CDR2 YSYEKL. Trimming removed 1 base from V and 7 bases from J, with 8 bases in between. The CDR3 spans 13 residues. The CDR3 loop reads CASSQVFENEQFF. For the CDR3, the DNA is TGCGCCAGCAGCCAAGTTTTTGAGAATGAGCAGTTCTTC.

The chain has TRBV2 and TRBJ1-3; no reliable D call. The CDR3 has 13 residues. Trimming cost V 7 bases and J 1 base, with 8 bases left between them. The germline gives CDR1 SNHLY, CDR2 FYNNEI. CDR3 amino acids: CASKRQSGNTIYF. Here the CDR3 DNA reads TGTGCCAGCAAACGACAATCTGGAAACACCATATATTTT.

J is TRBJ1-5 and V is TRBV28; 10 nucleotides agree with TRBD1. CDR1 and CDR2 from the germline V gene are MDHEN and SYDVKM. J gave up 8 bases and V 6 bases, and 16 bases lay outside the gene matches. The CDR3 extends over 17 amino acids. The CDR3 nucleotides read TGTGCCAGCAGCCCCTTAATGGGACAGGGGAGTAAGGAGCCCCAGCATTTT. Translated, it gives CASSPLMGQGSKEPQHF.

The CDR3 region is CASTAGYEQYV. CDR3 DNA sequence: TGTGCCAGTACAGCGGGCTACGAGCAGTACGTC. The rearrangement uses TRBV6-5 and TRBJ2-7; D possibly corresponds to TRBD2 (6 bases). Trimming cost V 9 bases and J 3 bases, with 9 bases left between them. The CDR3 contains 11 residues. CDR1 is MNHEY and CDR2 is SVGAGI in the germline V gene.

The CDR3 DNA reads TGTGCCAGCTCATCCGGACAGGGAAACACCATATATTTT. Its translation: CASSSGQGNTIYF. This sequence joins TRBV18 and TRBJ1-3; D may be TRBD1 (6 bases). Germline V gene lookup returns CDR1 KGHSH and CDR2 LQKENI. This CDR3 is 13 amino acids long. The V and J ends lost 5 bases and 4 bases respectively, with 9 bases between them.

The chain links TRBV6-1 to TRBJ1-4, with TRBD1 as a possible D gene (5 bases). This CDR3 contains 14 residues. Germline-derived CDR1 and CDR2 are MNHNS and SASEGT. Trimming stripped 2 bases from V and 3 bases from J, with 7 bases between. The CDR3 bases are TGTGCCAGCAGTGAACAGGGTGCTAATGAAAAACTGTTTTTT. Translated, it gives CASSEQGANEKLFF.

The V call is TRBV5-6, the J call TRBJ2-3; 11 bases map to TRBD1. Germline V gives CDR1 SGHDT, CDR2 YYEEEE. V gave up 4 bases and J gave up 2 bases; unmatched junction bases: 9. The CDR3 contains 17 residues. For the CDR3, the DNA is TGTGCCAGCAGCCCCATATTGGACAGGGGGCCCACAGATACGCAGTATTTT. Translated: CASSPILDRGPTDTQYF.

The rearrangement links TRBV27 to TRBJ1-4; D not certain. The germline V gene has CDR1 MNHEY and CDR2 SMNVEV (reference sequence). The CDR3 is 14 residues long. V gave up 2 bases and J gave up 8 bases, with 12 bases separating them. In nucleotides, the CDR3 is TGTGCCAGCAGTTTAGCGGGCGCGAACGAAAAACTGTTTTTT. The encoded protein is CASSLAGANEKLFF.

About this clone: This specimen includes other DNA sequences encoding the same CDR3. The chain uses TRBV27 and TRBJ2-1; unclear D gene. V lost 5 bases to trimming and J lost 4 bases, with 3 bases between them. The germline V gene encodes CDR1 MNHEY and CDR2 SMNVEV (reference sequence). CDR3 length equals 11 residues. DNA for the CDR3: TGTGCCAGCAGTCTTTACAATGAGCAGTTCTTC. Protein sequence: CASSLYNEQFF.

The CDR3 region is CASSQDSPLAGGRRGELFF. The DNA for the CDR3 is TGCGCCAGCAGCCAAGATTCCCCTCTAGCGGGGGGACGACGCGGGGAGCTGTTTTTT. The chain has TRBV4-3 and TRBJ2-2, with TRBD2 matching 11 bases. The J segment lost 7 bases and the V segment lost 0 bases, leaving 13 bases of the junction unmatched. Germline-derived CDR1 and CDR2 are LGHNA and YSLEER. This CDR3 contains 19 residues.

CDR3 coding DNA: TGTGCCAGCAGCCAAGCGTACAGGGGGACCGGGGAGCTGTTTTTT. This translates into CASSQAYRGTGELFF. The chain carries TRBV14 and TRBJ2-2; 8 bases are a match to TRBD1. Germline lookup yields CDR1 SGHDN and CDR2 FVKESK. CDR3 size: 15 residues. V was pared by 1 base and J by 5 bases, with 3 bases of the junction left unmatched.

The J gene is TRBJ2-3, the V gene TRBV2; 7 bases fit TRBD2. The J segment lost 9 bases and the V segment lost 6 bases, leaving 9 bases of the junction unmatched. Germline assignment: CDR1 SNHLY and CDR2 FYNNEI. This CDR3 is 13 amino acids long. CDR3 DNA sequence: TGTGCCAGCAGCGTAACTGCCGGGGGGACGCAGTATTTT. It specifies CASSVTAGGTQYF.

The genes are TRBV29-1 and TRBJ2-3; possibly TRBD2 for D (5 bases). The V end was cut by 4 bases, the J end by 6 bases, with 14 bases between. CDR1 and CDR2 from the germline V gene are SQVTM and ANQGSEA. This CDR3 spans 13 amino acids. The CDR3 loop reads CSVASGMTDTQYF. CDR3 coding DNA: TGCAGCGTTGCCTCGGGAATGACGGATACGCAGTATTTT.

A single count supports this clone. The V gene is TRBV29-1, the J gene TRBJ2-3, with TRBD1 as a possible D gene (6 bases). V dropped 3 bases and J dropped 6 bases, with 19 bases sitting between them. This CDR3 is 15 amino acids long. Looked up from germline, CDR1 is SQVTM and CDR2 is ANQGSEA. The CDR3 loop is CSVDSRTVLGDTQYF. The DNA of the CDR3 is TGCAGCGTTGACTCCCGGACAGTTTTGGGGGATACGCAGTATTTT.

This chain connects TRBV30 to TRBJ1-5, with D hard to call. Germline V CDR1 and CDR2: GTSNPN, SVGIG (reference sequence). The CDR3 contains 15 residues. Trimming took 0 bases from V and 3 from J, leaving 12 bases between them. CDR3 bases: TGTGCCTGGAGTGTACGAGGGAGGGACAATCAGCCCCAGCATTTT. As protein: CAWSVRGRDNQPQHF.

This clone was found once. V and J are TRBV5-6 and TRBJ1-2, with D unclear. V shed 0 bases and J shed 6 bases, with 6 bases lying between them. This CDR3 has 12 amino acids. The germline gives CDR1 SGHDT, CDR2 YYEEEE. The DNA for the CDR3 is TGTGCCAGCAGCTTGGCCGGGGATGGCTACACCTTC. It translates to CASSLAGDGYTF.

The gene calls are TRBV28 and TRBJ1-1; 9 bases match TRBD1. V gave up 5 bases and J gave up 5 bases; unmatched junction bases: 18. The CDR3 spans 18 residues. CDR1 and CDR2 from the germline V gene are MDHEN and SYDVKM. The CDR3 nucleotides are TGTGCCAGCAGTCCACGACTAACCCACAGGGGGCGGGAGACTGAAGCTTTCTTT. This translates into CASSPRLTHRGRETEAFF.

This clone was seen a single time. The chain is built from TRBV28 and TRBJ2-7, with TRBD2 identical over 12 bases. With V trimmed by 7 bases and J by 4 bases, 5 bases remained unmatched. CDR3 length: 14 residues. CDR1 is MDHEN and CDR2 is SYDVKM in the germline V gene. The CDR3, as DNA: TGTGCCAGCACCCTAGCGGGGGGGCGGTACGAGCAGTACTTC. Translating it yields CASTLAGGRYEQYF.

The rearrangement uses TRBV7-9 and TRBJ1-4; D possibly corresponds to TRBD1 (5 bases). Germline V gene lookup returns CDR1 SEHNR and CDR2 FQNEAQ (reference sequence). This CDR3 is built from 15 residues. Trimming took 1 base from V and 6 from J, leaving 12 bases between them. The CDR3 sequence: CASSLGQGRDEKLFF. In DNA form, the CDR3 reads TGTGCCAGCAGCTTAGGGCAGGGCCGCGATGAAAAACTGTTTTTT.

In this sample, this clone turned up a few times. CDR3 sequence reads: CASSPRELRSGANVLTF. CDR3 nucleotides: TGTGCCAGCAGCCCGCGGGAGTTAAGGTCCGGGGCCAACGTCCTGACTTTC. The rearrangement joins TRBV6-2 or TRBV6-3 to TRBJ2-6; 7 bases align to TRBD2. The CDR3 has 17 residues. Germline assignment: CDR1 MNHEY and CDR2 SVGEGT. Trimming at V came to 6 bases and at J to 4 bases, leaving 12 bases not matched to a gene.

This clone was seen a single time. The V and J genes are TRBV6-5 and TRBJ1-6; tentatively, D is TRBD1 (6 bases). The germline V and J ends were trimmed by 2 bases and 12 bases, with 11 bases remaining between them. The CDR3 totals 13 residues. The germline CDR1 and CDR2 sequences are MNHEY and SVGAGI. CDR3 in amino acids: CASSYQGMQPLHF. CDR3 sequence (DNA): TGTGCCAGCAGTTACCAGGGGATGCAACCCCTCCACTTT.

The chain uses TRBV6-5 and TRBJ2-2; D is possibly TRBD1 (5 bases). This CDR3 is built from 13 residues. The V gene's germline CDR1 is MNHEY and CDR2 SVGAGI. Trimming took off 6 bases at V and 5 bases at J, with 10 bases between the two ends. The CDR3: CASSQDSTGELFF. The CDR3 DNA is TGTGCCAGCAGCCAAGACAGTACCGGGGAGCTGTTTTTT.

The V call is TRBV10-1, the J call TRBJ1-2, with a tentative D call TRBD1 (5 bases). Deletions cut 2 bases from V and 4 bases from J, with 8 bases between. The CDR3 totals 13 residues. Germline V lookup: CDR1 WNHNN, CDR2 SYGVQD (reference sequence). CDR3 loop: CASSERGFYGYTF. CDR3 coding DNA: TGCGCCAGCAGTGAGAGGGGCTTCTATGGCTACACCTTC.

The chain recombines TRBV5-6 with TRBJ2-5, with TRBD1 identical over 12 bases. In germline, CDR1 is SGHDT, CDR2 YYEEEE. J gave up 4 bases and V 3 bases, and 4 bases lay outside the gene matches. This CDR3 has 15 amino acids. This CDR3 reads CASSSGQGAGETQYF. The CDR3 DNA sequence: TGTGCCAGCAGCTCGGGACAGGGGGCGGGAGAGACCCAGTACTTC.

V is TRBV19 and J is TRBJ2-1; 11 nucleotides agree with TRBD2. The CDR3 loop spans 17 amino acids. CDR1 is LNHDA and CDR2 is SQIVND in the germline V gene (reference sequence). V was pared by 5 bases and J by 9 bases, with 15 bases of the junction left unmatched. CDR3 amino acids: CASSPLALAGAIGEQFF. CDR3 sequence (DNA): TGTGCCAGTAGTCCTCTCGCACTAGCGGGGGCCATAGGTGAGCAGTTCTTC.

This clone was found once. The rearrangement uses TRBV27 and TRBJ1-4; D may be TRBD1 (6 bases). V was clipped by 5 bases and J by 2 bases, with 12 bases between them. The CDR3 is 15 residues long. CDR1 and CDR2 from the germline V gene are MNHEY and SMNVEV (reference sequence). As DNA, the CDR3 is TGTGCCAGCAGTCTGAACAGGGATACTAATGAAAAACTGTTTTTT. Amino acids: CASSLNRDTNEKLFF.

The chain links TRBV19 to TRBJ1-2; the D gene is possibly TRBD1 (6 bases). Germline V gives CDR1 LNHDA, CDR2 SQIVND (reference sequence). This CDR3 contains 13 residues. CDR3 region: CTRGQRFHYGYTF. Here the CDR3 DNA reads TGTACCCGCGGACAGCGATTTCACTATGGCTACACCTTC.

This rearrangement joins TRBV9 to TRBJ1-3; 10 bases line up with TRBD1. With 4 bases clipped from V and 4 bases from J, the junction kept 5 bases outside the gene matches. From germline, CDR1 is SGDLS and CDR2 YYNGEE. This CDR3 spans 15 amino acids. The CDR3 DNA is TGTGCCAGCAGCCCGGGGACAGGGGAAGGAAACACCATATATTTT. It codes for CASSPGTGEGNTIYF.